This passage covers 4 T cell receptor beta chains from one sample sequenced in a study of OX40 agonist ivuxolimab in advanced cancers. The table came from immunoSEQ multiplex PCR; TCRdb's copy has only in-frame clones and leaves some out. The sample carries tens of thousands of clones, 70% to 90% recorded once. Specimen: CD4+ or CD8+ T cells sorted from blood, collected in a trial of the OX40 agonist ivuxolimab. These receptors all stem from an adult with an advanced solid tumor such as melanoma, head and neck, liver or kidney cancer.

The chain couples TRBV13 to TRBJ2-2; D is possibly TRBD1 (6 bases). Germline V gene sequence: CDR1 PRHDT, CDR2 FYEKMQ (reference sequence). This CDR3 contains 15 residues. V shed 3 bases and J shed 2 bases, with 10 bases lying between them. CDR3 residues: CASSFGQRNTGELFF. CDR3 coding DNA: TGTGCCAGCAGCTTTGGACAGAGAAACACCGGGGAGCTGTTTTTT.

This clone was seen just once. V and J are TRBV11-2 and TRBJ2-5; weak D call: TRBD1 (6 bases). The J call may not be correct, given that the DNA end is closer to TRBJ2-7. CDR1 and CDR2 from the germline V gene are SGHAT and FQNNGV. There are 13 residues in the CDR3. The CDR3 nucleotides are TGTGCCAGCAGCCGATACAGGGCCTACGAGCAGTACTTC. It encodes CASSRYRAYEQYF.

This chain uses TRBV19 with TRBJ1-5, with 12 positions matching TRBD1. In germline, CDR1 is LNHDA, CDR2 SQIVND (reference sequence). This CDR3 is built from 15 residues. Trimming at V came to 6 bases and at J to 4 bases, leaving 4 bases not matched to a gene. CDR3 nucleotide sequence: TGTGCCAGTAGGAGGGACAGGGGGCAGAATCAGCCCCAGCATTTT. It translates to CASRRDRGQNQPQHF. The full variable domain, rest sourced from reference TRBV19 and TRBJ1-5, is DGGITQSPKYLFRKEGQNVTLSCEQNLNHDAMYWYRQDPGQGLRLIYYSQIVNDFQKGDIAEGYSVSREKKESFPLTVTSAQKNPTAFYLCASRRDRGQNQPQHFGDGTRLSIL.

The rearrangement uses TRBV19 and TRBJ1-1; D possibly corresponds to TRBD1 (5 bases). V dropped 1 base and J dropped 3 bases, with 12 bases sitting between them. The CDR3 loop spans 15 amino acids. CDR1 LNHDA and CDR2 SQIVND come from the germline V gene (reference sequence). The CDR3 here is CASSIGKMGDTEAFF. The CDR3 nucleotides are TGTGCCAGTAGTATAGGGAAGATGGGGGACACTGAAGCTTTCTTT.